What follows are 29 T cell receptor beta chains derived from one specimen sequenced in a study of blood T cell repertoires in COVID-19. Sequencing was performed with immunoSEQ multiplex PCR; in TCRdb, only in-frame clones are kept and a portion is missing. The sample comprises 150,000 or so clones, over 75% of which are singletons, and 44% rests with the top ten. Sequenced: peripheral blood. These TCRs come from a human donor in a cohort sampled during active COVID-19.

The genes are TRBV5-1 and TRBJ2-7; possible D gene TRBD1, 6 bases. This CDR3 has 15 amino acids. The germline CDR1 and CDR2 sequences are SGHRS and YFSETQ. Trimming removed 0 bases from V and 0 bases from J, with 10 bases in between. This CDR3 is CASSLGQVDSYEQYF. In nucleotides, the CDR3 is TGCGCCAGCAGCTTGGGACAGGTGGACTCCTACGAGCAGTACTTC.

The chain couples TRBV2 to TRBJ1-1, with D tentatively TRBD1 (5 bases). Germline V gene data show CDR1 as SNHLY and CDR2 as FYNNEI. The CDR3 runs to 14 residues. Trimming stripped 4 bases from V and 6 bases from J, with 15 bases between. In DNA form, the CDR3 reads TGTGCCAGCAGTGCAGTCAGGGATGGCGCTGAAGCTTTCTTT. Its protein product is CASSAVRDGAEAFF.

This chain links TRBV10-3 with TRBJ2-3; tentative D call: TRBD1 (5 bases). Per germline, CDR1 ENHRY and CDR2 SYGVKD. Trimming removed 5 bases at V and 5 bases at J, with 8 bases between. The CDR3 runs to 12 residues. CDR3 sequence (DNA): TGTGCCATCAGTCAGGGTGTAGATACGCAGTATTTT. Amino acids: CAISQGVDTQYF.

CDR3: CASSNTGIHNEKLFF. CDR3 DNA: TGTGCCAGCAGCAATACAGGGATCCATAATGAAAAACTGTTTTTT. The chain has TRBV6-2 or TRBV6-3 and TRBJ1-4; possible D gene TRBD1, 6 bases. Trimming removed 6 bases from V and 4 bases from J, with 15 bases in between. The CDR3 has 15 amino acids. Germline CDR1 reads MNHEY; CDR2 reads SVGEGT.

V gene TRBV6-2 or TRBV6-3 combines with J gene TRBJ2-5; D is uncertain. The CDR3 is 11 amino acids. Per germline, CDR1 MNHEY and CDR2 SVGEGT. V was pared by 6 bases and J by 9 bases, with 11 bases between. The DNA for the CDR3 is TGTGCCAGCAGCTCTCCGGAGCCCCAGTACTTC. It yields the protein CASSSPEPQYF.

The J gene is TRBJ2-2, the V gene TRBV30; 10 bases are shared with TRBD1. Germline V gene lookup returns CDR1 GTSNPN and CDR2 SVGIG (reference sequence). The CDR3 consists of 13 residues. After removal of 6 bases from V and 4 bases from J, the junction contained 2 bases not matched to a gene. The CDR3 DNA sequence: TGTGCCTGCGGGACAGGGGCCACCGGGGAGCTGTTTTTT. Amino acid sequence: CACGTGATGELFF.

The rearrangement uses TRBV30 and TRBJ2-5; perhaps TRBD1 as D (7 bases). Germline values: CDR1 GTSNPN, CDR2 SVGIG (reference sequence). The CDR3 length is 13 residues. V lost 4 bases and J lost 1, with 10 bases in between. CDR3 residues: CAWTRGVQETQYF. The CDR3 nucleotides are TGTGCCTGGACCAGGGGGGTCCAAGAGACCCAGTACTTC.

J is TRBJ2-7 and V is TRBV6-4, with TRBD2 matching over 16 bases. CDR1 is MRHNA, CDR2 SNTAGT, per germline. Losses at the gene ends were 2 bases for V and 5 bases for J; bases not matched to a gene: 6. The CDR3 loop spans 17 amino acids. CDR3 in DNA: TGTGCCAGCAGTGACGGGACTAGCGGGAGGGCCCGGGACGAGCAGTACGTC. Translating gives CASSDGTSGRARDEQYV.

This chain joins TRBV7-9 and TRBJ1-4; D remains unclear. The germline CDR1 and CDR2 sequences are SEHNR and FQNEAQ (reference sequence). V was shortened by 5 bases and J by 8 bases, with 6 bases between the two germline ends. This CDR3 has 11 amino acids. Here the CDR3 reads CASSPREKLFF. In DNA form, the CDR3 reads TGTGCCAGCAGCCCCCGGGAAAAACTGTTTTTT.

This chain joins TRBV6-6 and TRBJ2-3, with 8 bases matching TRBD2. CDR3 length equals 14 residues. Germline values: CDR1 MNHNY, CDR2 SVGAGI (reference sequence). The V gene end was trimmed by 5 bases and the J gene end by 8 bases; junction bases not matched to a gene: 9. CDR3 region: CASSLQVREGTQYF. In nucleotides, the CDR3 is TGTGCCAGCAGTCTACAGGTTCGGGAGGGTACGCAGTATTTT.

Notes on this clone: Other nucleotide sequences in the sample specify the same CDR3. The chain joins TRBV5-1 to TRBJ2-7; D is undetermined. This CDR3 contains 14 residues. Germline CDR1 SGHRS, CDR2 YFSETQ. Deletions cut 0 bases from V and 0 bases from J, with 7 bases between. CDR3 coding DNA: TGCGCCAGCAGCTTGGGCGGAAGCTCCTACGAGCAGTACTTC. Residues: CASSLGGSSYEQYF.

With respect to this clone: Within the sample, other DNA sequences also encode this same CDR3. CDR3 loop: CASSPTGLNTEAFF. The CDR3 DNA sequence: TGTGCCAGCTCACCGACAGGGTTGAACACTGAAGCTTTCTTT. The rearrangement uses TRBV18 and TRBJ1-1; 7 nucleotides match TRBD1. The CDR3 covers 14 residues. Germline values: CDR1 KGHSH, CDR2 LQKENI. Losses at the gene ends were 3 bases for V and 0 bases for J; bases not matched to a gene: 1.

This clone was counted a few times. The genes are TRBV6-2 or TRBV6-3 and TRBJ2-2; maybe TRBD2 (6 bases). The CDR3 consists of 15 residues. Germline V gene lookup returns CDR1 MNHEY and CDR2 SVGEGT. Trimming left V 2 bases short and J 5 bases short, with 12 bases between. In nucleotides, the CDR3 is TGTGCCAGCAGTTACGGTGGTAGCGGAACCGGGGAGCTGTTTTTT. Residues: CASSYGGSGTGELFF.

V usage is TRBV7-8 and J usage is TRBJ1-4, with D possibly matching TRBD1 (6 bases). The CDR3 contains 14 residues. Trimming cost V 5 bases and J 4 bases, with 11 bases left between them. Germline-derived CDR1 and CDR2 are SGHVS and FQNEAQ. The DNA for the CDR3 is TGTGCCAGCAGCCTAACAGGGATTAATGAAAAACTGTTTTTT. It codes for CASSLTGINEKLFF.

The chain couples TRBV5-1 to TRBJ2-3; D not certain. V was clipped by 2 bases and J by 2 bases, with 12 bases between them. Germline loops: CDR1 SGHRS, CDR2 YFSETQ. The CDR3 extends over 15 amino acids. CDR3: CASSFGRYLTDTQYF. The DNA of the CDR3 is TGCGCCAGCAGCTTCGGTAGATACCTCACAGATACGCAGTATTTT.

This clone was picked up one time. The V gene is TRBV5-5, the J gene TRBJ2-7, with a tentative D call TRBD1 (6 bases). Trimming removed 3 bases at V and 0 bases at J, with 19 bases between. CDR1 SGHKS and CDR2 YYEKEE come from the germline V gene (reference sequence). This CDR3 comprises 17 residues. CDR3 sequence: CASSWTLSSGASYEQYV. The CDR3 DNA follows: TGTGCCAGCAGCTGGACCCTAAGCTCAGGGGCCTCCTACGAGCAGTACGTC.

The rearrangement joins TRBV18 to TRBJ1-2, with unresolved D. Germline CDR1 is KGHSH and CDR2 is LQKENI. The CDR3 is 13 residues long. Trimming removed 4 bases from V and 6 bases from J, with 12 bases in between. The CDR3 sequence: CASSRTIIDGYTF. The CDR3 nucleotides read TGTGCCAGCTCACGTACTATAATTGATGGCTACACCTTC.

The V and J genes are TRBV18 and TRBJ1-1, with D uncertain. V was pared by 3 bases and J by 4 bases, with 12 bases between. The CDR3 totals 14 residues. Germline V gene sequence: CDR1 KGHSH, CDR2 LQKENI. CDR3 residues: CASSPPVPGTEAFF. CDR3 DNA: TGTGCCAGCTCACCGCCCGTCCCGGGCACTGAAGCTTTCTTT.

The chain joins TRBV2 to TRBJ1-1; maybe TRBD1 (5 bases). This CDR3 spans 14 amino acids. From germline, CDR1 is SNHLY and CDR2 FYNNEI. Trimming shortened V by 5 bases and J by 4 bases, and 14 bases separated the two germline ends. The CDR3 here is CASSNRQLPTEAFF. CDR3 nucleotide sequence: TGTGCCAGCAGTAATAGACAGCTGCCCACTGAAGCTTTCTTT.

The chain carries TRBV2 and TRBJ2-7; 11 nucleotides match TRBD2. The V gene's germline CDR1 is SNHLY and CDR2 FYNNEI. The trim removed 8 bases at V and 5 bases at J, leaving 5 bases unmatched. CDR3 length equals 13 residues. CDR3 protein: CASRTSGSHEQYV. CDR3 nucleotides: TGTGCCAGCCGGACTAGCGGGTCCCACGAGCAGTACGTC.

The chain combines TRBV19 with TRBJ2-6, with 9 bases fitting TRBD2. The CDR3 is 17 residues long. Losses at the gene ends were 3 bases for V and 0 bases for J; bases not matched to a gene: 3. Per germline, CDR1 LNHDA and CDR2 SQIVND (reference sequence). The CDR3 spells CASSMTSGNSGANVLTF. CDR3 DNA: TGTGCCAGTAGTATGACTAGCGGTAACTCTGGGGCCAACGTCCTGACTTTC.

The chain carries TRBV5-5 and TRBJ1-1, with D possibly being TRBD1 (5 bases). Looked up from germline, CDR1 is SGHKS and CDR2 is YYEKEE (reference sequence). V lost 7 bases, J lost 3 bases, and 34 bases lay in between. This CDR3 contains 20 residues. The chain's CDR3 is CASRVRARVRGMERYTEAFF. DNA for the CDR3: TGTGCCAGCCGAGTCAGGGCCCGCGTAAGAGGTATGGAGAGGTACACTGAAGCTTTCTTT. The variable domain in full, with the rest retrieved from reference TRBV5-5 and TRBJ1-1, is DAGVTQSPTHLIKTRGQQVTLRCSPISGHKSVSWYQQVLGQGPQFIFQYYEKEERGRGNFPDRFSARQFPNYSSELNVNALLLGDSALYLCASRVRARVRGMERYTEAFFGQGTRLTVV.

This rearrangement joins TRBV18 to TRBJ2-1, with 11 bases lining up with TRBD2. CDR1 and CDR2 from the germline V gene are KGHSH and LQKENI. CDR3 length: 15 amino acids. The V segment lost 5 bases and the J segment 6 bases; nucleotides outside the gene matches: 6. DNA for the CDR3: TGTGCCAGCTCATTAGCGGGGGGGCCCTTCAATGAGCAGTTCTTC. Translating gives CASSLAGGPFNEQFF.

The CDR3 DNA follows: TGTGCCAGCAGCTTACAGGGGGCCGACACCGGGGAGCTGTTTTTT. Amino acid sequence: CASSLQGADTGELFF. The chain couples TRBV5-5 to TRBJ2-2, with 9 bases that match TRBD1. Losses at the gene ends were 2 bases for V and 3 bases for J; bases not matched to a gene: 2. Germline V gene sequence: CDR1 SGHKS, CDR2 YYEKEE (reference sequence). The CDR3 extends over 15 amino acids. The full variable domain, in which reference TRBV5-5 and TRBJ2-2 provide the parts outside the CDR3, is DAGVTQSPTHLIKTRGQQVTLRCSPISGHKSVSWYQQVLGQGPQFIFQYYEKEERGRGNFPDRFSARQFPNYSSELNVNALLLGDSALYLCASSLQGADTGELFFGEGSRLTVL.

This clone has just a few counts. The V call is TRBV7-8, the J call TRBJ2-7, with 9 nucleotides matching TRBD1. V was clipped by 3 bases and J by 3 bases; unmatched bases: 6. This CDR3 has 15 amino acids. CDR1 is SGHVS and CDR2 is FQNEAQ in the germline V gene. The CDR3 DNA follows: TGTGCCAGCAGCTTTGGGGGACAGGGTCTCTACGAGCAGTACTTC. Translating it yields CASSFGGQGLYEQYF.

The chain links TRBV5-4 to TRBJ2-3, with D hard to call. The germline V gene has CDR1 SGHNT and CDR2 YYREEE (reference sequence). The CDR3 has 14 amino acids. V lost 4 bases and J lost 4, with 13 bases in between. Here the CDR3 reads CASSTVLGADTQYF. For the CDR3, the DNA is TGTGCCAGCAGCACTGTCTTGGGCGCAGATACGCAGTATTTT.

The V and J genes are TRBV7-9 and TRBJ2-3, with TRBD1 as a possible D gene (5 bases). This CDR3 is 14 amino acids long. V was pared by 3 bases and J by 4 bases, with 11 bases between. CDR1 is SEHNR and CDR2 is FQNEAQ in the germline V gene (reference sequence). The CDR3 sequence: CASSLGQLSDTQYF. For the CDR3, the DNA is TGTGCCAGCAGCTTGGGGCAGTTGTCAGATACGCAGTATTTT.

As DNA, the CDR3 is TGTGCCAGCAGTTACGATCTGGGGGGGAACCCCTACGAGCAGTACGTC. Translation gives CASSYDLGGNPYEQYV. The chain joins TRBV6-2 or TRBV6-3 to TRBJ2-7; TRBD2 matches at 7 bases. The CDR3 has 16 amino acids. With V trimmed by 2 bases and J by 2 bases, 9 bases remained unmatched. In germline, CDR1 is MNHEY, CDR2 SVGEGT.

CDR3 nucleotides: TGTGCCAGCAGACCGGGACAGGGGAATGGCTACACCTTC. Protein product: CASRPGQGNGYTF. This rearrangement joins TRBV21-1 to TRBJ1-2; TRBD1 is taken as the D call from the table, unchecked against the DNA. TRBV21-1 constitutes a pseudogene. This CDR3 region has 13 residues.